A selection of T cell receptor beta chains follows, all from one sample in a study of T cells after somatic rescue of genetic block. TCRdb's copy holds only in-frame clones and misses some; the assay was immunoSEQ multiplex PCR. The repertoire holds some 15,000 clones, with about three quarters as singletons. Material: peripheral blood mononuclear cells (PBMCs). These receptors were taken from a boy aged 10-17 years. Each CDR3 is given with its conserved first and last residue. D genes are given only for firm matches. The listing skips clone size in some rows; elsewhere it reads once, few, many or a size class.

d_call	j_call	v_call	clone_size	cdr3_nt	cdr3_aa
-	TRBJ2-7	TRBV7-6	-	TGTGCCAGCAGCTTAGAGGACACTAGGACCTACGAGCAGTACTTC	CASSLEDTRTYEQYF
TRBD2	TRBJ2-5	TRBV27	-	TGTGCCAGCAGTCCCCCCCGACTAGCGGGAACCACTGAGACCCAGTACTTC	CASSPPRLAGTTETQYF
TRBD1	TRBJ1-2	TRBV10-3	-	TGTGCCATCAGCGACAGGGGCCGCCACTATGGCTACACCTTC	CAISDRGRHYGYTF
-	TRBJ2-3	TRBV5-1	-	TGCGCCAGTAGTCCGACGCTCACAGATACGCAGTATTTT	CASSPTLTDTQYF
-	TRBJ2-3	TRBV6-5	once	TGTGCCAGCAGTTACTCCCGGAGCACAGATACGCAGTATTTT	CASSYSRSTDTQYF
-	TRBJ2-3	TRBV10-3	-	TGTGCCATCCGAGAAAACTTTCCTAGCACAGATACGCAGTATTTT	CAIRENFPSTDTQYF
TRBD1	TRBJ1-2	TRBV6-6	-	TGTGCCAGCAGTCGGGACAGGGCGAACTATGGCTACACCTTC	CASSRDRANYGYTF
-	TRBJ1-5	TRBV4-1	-	TGCGCCAGCAGCCAAGACATCAATCAGCCCCAGCATTTT	CASSQDINQPQHF
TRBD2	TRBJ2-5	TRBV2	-	TGTGCCAGCAGTTCACTACGACTAGCGAGCCAAGAGACCCAGTACTTC	CASSSLRLASQETQYF
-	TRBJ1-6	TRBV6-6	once	TGTGCCAGCAGACCCGACGGTCAGAATTCACCCCTCCACTTT	CASRPDGQNSPLHF
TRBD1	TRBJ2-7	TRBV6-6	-	TGTGCCAGCAGTGCTCCGGGACAGGGGCCCTACGAGCAGTACTTC	CASSAPGQGPYEQYF
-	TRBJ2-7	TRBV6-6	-	TGTGCCAGCCAACTGACAAGGGGGTATAACGAGCAGTACTTC	CASQLTRGYNEQYF
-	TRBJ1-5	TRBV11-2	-	TGTGCCAGCAGCCAAAGGGGTTGGCAGCGCAATCAGCCCCAGCATTTT	CASSQRGWQRNQPQHF
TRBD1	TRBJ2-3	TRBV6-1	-	TGTGCCAGCACCCACCGGGACAGAGGCACAGATACGCAGTATTTT	CASTHRDRGTDTQYF
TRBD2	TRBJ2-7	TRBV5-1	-	TGCGCCAGCAGCTTGGGCGGTAGCGGGGACCTATCCTACGAGCAGTACTTC	CASSLGGSGDLSYEQYF
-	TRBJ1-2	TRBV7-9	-	TGTGCCAGCAGCCAGGGACACCTCATGGGCTACACCTTC	CASSQGHLMGYTF
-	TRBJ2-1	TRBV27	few	TGTGCCAGCAGTTCTAGCCCGACGGGAAGCTCCTACAATGAGCAGTTCTTC	CASSSSPTGSSYNEQFF
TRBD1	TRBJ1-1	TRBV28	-	TGTGCCAGCAGTAACAGGGGGGGAACTGAAGCTTTCTTT	CASSNRGGTEAFF
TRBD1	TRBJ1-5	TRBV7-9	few	TGTGCCAGCAGCTTAGGGGACAGGGTCAATCAGCCCCAGCATTTT	CASSLGDRVNQPQHF
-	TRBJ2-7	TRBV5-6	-	TGTGCCAGCAGCGTTGTATGGGGCTCCTACGAGCAGTACTTC	CASSVVWGSYEQYF
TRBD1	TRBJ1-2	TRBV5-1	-	TGCGCCAGCAGCTTGGGACAGGGAAAGGCTAACTATGGCTACACCTTC	CASSLGQGKANYGYTF
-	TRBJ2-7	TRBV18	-	TGTGCCAGCTCACCGCCGCCGGGTGCGCCCTACGAGCAGTACTTC	CASSPPPGAPYEQYF
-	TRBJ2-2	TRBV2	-	TGTGCCAGCGGGGGGACAGTTAACGCGAACACCGGGGAGCTGTTTTTT	CASGGTVNANTGELFF
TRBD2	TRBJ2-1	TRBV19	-	TGTGCCAGTAGTATCGTCATTTCCGGGCTAGCGGGAGGGCCTTCTGCCTACAATGAGCAGTTCTTC	CASSIVISGLAGGPSAYNEQFF
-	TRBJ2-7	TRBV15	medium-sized	TGTGCCACCAGCAGAGAGGGGCAGGTCCAGTACTTC	CATSREGQVQYF
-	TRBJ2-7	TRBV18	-	TGTGCCAGCTCACCACAGGGGGCTGGTAGCGGCTCCTACGAGCAGTACTTC	CASSPQGAGSGSYEQYF
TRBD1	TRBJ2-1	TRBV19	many	TGTGCCAGTGGTGAGACAGGGGGAGGCAATGAGCAGTTCTTC	CASGETGGGNEQFF
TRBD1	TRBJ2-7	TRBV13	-	TGTGCCAGCAGCAGGGTTTCAGGGACAGGGGGGTACGAGCAGTACTTC	CASSRVSGTGGYEQYF
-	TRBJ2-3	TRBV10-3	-	TGTGCCATCAGTGAGTCGAGCAGGGAGCAGTATTTT	CAISESSREQYF
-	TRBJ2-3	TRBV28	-	TGTGCCAGCAGCTCCGGGTCCTCCACAGATACGCAGTATTTT	CASSSGSSTDTQYF
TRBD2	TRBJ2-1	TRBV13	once	TGTGCCAGCACCTCCTGGAGGGCTAGCGGGGGGGCAGGTCAAAACAATGAGCAGTTCTTC	CASTSWRASGGAGQNNEQFF
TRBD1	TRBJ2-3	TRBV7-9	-	TGTGCCAGCAGCCATCGGCAGGACAGGCTCACAGATACGCAGTATTTT	CASSHRQDRLTDTQYF
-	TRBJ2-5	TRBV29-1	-	TGCAGCGTTGACAGGGAGACCCAGTACTTC	CSVDRETQYF
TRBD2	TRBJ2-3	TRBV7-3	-	TGTGCCAGCAGCTTAATTCCTAGCGGGAGCACAGATACGCAGTATTTT	CASSLIPSGSTDTQYF
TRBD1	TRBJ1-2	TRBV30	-	TGTGCCTGGAGCACGCCACCGGTACAGGGGGCAAAGGGCTACACCTTC	CAWSTPPVQGAKGYTF
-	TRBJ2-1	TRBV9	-	TGTGCCAGCAGCGTCCTGGTGGGAAACTCCTACAATGAGCAGTTCTTC	CASSVLVGNSYNEQFF
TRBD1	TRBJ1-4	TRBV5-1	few	TGCGCCAGCAGCGGAGGGACAGGGAGAAGAGAAAAACTGTTTTTT	CASSGGTGRREKLFF
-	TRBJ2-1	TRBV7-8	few	TGTGCCAGCAGCCCAACCCCCGGGACTCACAACACGCATGAGCAGTTCTTC	CASSPTPGTHNTHEQFF
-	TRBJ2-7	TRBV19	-	TGTGCCAGTAGTAGGACAGCCACCTACGAGCAGTACTTC	CASSRTATYEQYF
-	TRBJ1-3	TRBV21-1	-	TGTGCCAGCAGCTCCCAGGACGGTACCCGCTCTGGAAACACCATATATTTT	CASSSQDGTRSGNTIYF
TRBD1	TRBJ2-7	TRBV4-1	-	TGCGCCAGCAGCAAGACGGGGACAGGGGGCGCCGAGCAGTACTTC	CASSKTGTGGAEQYF
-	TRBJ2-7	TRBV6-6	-	TGTGCCAGCAGTTACAAAAGCTCCTACGAGCAGTACTTC	CASSYKSSYEQYF
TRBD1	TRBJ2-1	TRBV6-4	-	TGTGCCAGCAGGCCCAGACAGGGTGACGACAATGAGCAGTTCTTC	CASRPRQGDDNEQFF
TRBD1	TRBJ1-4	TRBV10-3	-	TGTGCCATCAGTTCCGGGACAGGGTTTGAAAAACTGTTTTTT	CAISSGTGFEKLFF
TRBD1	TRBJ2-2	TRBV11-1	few	TGTGCCAGCAGCCTAGGGGGCGCCTTCACCGGGGAGCTGTTTTTT	CASSLGGAFTGELFF
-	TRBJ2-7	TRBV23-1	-	TGCGCCAGCAGTCAATTTTGGGACGACTCCTACGAGCAGTACTTC	CASSQFWDDSYEQYF
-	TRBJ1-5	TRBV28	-	TGTGCCAGCAGTTTGGAAATCTGGGGGGGGCAGCCCCAGCATTTT	CASSLEIWGGQPQHF
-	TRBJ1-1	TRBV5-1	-	TGCGCCAGCAGCTTGACGGCCACTCCGAACACTGAAGCTTTCTTT	CASSLTATPNTEAFF
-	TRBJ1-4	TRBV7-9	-	TGTGCCAGCAGCTTAGTGGCTGCATATAATGAAAAACTGTTTTTT	CASSLVAAYNEKLFF
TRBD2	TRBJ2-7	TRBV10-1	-	TGCGCCACCTCTCCGAGGACGGGAGGGCGCGAGCAGTACTTC	CATSPRTGGREQYF
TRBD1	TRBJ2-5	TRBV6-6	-	TGTGCCACCCTAGGACAGGGGGCAAGGGAGACCCAGTACTTC	CATLGQGARETQYF
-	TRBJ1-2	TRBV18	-	TGTGCCAGCTCGAGGGGCAGTGCCCCTCAGAACTATGGCTACACCTTC	CASSRGSAPQNYGYTF
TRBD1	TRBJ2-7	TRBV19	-	TGTGCCAGTAGTCAATCGGGACAGGCTTCCTACGAGCAGTACTTC	CASSQSGQASYEQYF
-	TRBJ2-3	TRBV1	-	TGCACCAGCAGCCAATACGGGACAGAGGACCAGGGCACAGATACGCAGTATTTT	CTSSQYGTEDQGTDTQYF